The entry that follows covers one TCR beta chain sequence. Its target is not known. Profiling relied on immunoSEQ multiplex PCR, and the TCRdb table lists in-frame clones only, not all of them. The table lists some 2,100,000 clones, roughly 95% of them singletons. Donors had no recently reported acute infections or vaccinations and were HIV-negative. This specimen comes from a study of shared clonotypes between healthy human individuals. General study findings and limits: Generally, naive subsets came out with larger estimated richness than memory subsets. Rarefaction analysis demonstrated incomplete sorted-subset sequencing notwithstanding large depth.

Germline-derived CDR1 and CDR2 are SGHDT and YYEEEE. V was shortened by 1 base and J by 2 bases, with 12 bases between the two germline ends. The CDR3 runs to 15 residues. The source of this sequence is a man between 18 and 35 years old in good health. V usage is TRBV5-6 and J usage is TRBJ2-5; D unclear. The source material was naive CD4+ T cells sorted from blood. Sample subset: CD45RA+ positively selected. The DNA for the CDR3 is TGTGCCAGCAGCTTGATGCCGGCTAAACAAGAGACCCAGTACTTC. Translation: CASSLMPAKQETQYF.